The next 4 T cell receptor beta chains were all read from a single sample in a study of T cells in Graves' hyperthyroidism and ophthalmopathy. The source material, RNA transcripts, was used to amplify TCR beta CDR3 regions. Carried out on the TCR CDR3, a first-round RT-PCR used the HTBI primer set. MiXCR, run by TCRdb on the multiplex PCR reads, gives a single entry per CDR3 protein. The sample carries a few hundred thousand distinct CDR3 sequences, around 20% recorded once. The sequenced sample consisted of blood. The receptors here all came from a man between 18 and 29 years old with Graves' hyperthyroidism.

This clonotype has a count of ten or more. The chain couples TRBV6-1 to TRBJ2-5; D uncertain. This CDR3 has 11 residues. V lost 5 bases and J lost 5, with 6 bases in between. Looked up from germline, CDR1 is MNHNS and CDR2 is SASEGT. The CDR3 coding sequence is TGTGCCAGCAGTAAAGATGAGACCCAGTACTTC. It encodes CASSKDETQYF.

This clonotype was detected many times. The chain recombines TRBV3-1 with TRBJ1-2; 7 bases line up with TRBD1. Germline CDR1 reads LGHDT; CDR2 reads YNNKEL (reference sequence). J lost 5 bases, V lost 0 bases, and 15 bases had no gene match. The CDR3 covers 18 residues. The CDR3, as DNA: TGTGCCAGCAGCCAAGAGGACAGGTTCTCCTTACAGGGGTATGGCTACACCTTC. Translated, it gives CASSQEDRFSLQGYGYTF.

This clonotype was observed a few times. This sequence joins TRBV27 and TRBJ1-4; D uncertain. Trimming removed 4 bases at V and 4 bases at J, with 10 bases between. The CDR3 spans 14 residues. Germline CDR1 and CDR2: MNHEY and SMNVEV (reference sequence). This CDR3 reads CASSWSANNEKLFF. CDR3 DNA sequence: TGTGCCAGCAGTTGGTCGGCCAATAATGAAAAACTGTTTTTT. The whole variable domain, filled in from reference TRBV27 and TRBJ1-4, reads EAQVTQNPRYLITVTGKKLTVTCSQNMNHEYMSWYRQDPGLGLRQIYYSMNVEVTDKGDVPEGYKVSRKEKRNFPLILESPSPNQTSLYFCASSWSANNEKLFFGSGTQLSVL.

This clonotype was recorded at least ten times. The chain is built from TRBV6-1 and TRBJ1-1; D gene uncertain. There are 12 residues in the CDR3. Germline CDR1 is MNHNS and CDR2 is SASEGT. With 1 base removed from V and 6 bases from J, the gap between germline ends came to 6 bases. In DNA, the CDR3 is TGTGCCAGCAGTGAAGTCAGTTCTGAAGCTTTCTTT. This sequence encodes CASSEVSSEAFF.